This T cell receptor beta chain was recovered during a study of blood T cell repertoires in COVID-19. Overall study: Some COVID-19 samples were acute and others convalescent; all came from the United States, Italy and Spain. Sample material is recorded as cDNA or gDNA derived from T cells, B-cell-depleted T cells, or PBMCs.

Per the authors' pipeline: The authors estimated nucleated cell counts from reference gene primer amplification. The protocol was immunoSEQ multiplex PCR, while the TCRdb copy is restricted to in-frame clones and leaves out a portion. That table gives V, J and clone size, and the DNA gave D and trimming. The sample records 150,000 to 200,000 clones, 70% to 90% being singletons. V was clipped by 3 bases and J by 2 bases; unmatched bases: 5. Germline V gene lookup returns CDR1 MNHEY and CDR2 SMNVEV (reference sequence). There are 15 residues in the CDR3. Sequencing was carried out using peripheral blood. The source is a man between 65 and 85 years old with active or convalescent COVID-19. This chain connects TRBV27 to TRBJ2-3, with 7 bases fitting TRBD2. CDR3: CASSFGGLITDTQYF. CDR3 bases: TGTGCCAGCAGTTTCGGGGGACTAATCACAGATACGCAGTATTTT.